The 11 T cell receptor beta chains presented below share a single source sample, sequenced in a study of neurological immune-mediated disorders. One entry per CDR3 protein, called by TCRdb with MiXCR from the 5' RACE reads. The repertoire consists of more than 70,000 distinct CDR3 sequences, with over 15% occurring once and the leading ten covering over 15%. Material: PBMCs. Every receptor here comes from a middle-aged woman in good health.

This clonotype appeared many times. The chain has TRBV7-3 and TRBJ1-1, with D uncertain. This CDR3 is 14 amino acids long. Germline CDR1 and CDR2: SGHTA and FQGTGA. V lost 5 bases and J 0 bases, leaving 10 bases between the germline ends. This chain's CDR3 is CASSPGLLNTEAFF. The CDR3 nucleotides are TGTGCCAGCAGCCCTGGACTTTTGAACACTGAAGCTTTCTTT.

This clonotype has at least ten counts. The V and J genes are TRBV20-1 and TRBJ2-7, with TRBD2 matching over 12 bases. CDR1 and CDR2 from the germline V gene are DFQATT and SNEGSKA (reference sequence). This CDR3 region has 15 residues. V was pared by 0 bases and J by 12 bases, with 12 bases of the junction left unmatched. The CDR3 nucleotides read TGCAGTGCTAGAGATCGTAGGGCTAGCGGGGGGGAGAGGTACTTC. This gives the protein CSARDRRASGGERYF.

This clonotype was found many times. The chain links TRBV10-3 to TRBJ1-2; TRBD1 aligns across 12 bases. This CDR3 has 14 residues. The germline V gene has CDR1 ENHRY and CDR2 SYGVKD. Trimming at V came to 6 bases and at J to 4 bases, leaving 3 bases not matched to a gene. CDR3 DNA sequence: TGTGCCATCAGGGGGACAGGGGGCAGCTATGGCTACACCTTC. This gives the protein CAIRGTGGSYGYTF.

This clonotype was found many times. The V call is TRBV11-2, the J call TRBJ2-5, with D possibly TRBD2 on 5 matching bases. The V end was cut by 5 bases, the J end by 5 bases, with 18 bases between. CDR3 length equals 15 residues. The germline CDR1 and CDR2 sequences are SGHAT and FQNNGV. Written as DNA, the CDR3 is TGTGCCAGCAGCGCGAGTGCGGGCCAGTTGGAGACCCAGTACTTC. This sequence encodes CASSASAGQLETQYF.

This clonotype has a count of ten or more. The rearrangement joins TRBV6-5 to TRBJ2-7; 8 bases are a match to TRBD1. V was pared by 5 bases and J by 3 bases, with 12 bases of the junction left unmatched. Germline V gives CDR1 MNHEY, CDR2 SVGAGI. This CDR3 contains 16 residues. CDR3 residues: CASSRQGIGGSYEQYV. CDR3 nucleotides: TGTGCCAGCAGTCGACAGGGGATCGGAGGGAGCTACGAGCAGTACGTC.

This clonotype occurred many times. CDR3 DNA sequence: TGTGCCAGCAGTTTCGGGACAGGGGAGGACAATGAGCAGTTCTTC. Translated, it gives CASSFGTGEDNEQFF. The chain couples TRBV12-3 or TRBV12-4 to TRBJ2-1, with 10 bases aligning to TRBD1. J was trimmed by 5 bases and V by 3 bases; bases with no gene match: 4. CDR3 length: 15 amino acids.

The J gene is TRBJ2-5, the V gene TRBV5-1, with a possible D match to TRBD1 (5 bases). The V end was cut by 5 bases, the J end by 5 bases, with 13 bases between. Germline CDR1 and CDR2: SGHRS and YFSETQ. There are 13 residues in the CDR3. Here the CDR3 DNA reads TGCGCCAGCAGAACCAGGGTCGGGGAGACCCAGTACTTC. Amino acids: CASRTRVGETQYF.

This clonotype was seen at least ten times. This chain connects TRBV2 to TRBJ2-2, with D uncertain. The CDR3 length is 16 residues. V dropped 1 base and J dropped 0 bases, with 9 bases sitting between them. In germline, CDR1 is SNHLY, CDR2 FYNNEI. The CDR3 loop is CASSEDRIANTGELFF. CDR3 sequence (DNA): TGTGCCAGCAGTGAAGACCGGATCGCGAACACCGGGGAGCTGTTTTTT.

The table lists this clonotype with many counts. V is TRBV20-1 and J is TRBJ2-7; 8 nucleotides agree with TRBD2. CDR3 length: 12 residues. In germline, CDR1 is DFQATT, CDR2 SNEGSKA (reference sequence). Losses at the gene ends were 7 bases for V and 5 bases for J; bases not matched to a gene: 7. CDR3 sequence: CSGLAGKNEQYV. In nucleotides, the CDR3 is TGCAGTGGCTTAGCGGGGAAGAACGAGCAGTACGTC.

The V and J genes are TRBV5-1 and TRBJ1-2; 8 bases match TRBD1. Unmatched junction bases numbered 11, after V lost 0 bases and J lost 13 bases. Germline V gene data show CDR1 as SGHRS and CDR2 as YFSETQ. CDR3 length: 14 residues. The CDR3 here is CASSLGQGAQCCTF. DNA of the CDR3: TGCGCCAGCAGCTTGGGGCAGGGGGCACAGTGCTGCACCTTC.

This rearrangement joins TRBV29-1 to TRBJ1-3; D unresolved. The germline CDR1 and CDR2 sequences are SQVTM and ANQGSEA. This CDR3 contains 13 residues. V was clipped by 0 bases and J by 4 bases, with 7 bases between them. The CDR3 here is CSVEEVAGNTIYF. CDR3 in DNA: TGCAGCGTTGAAGAAGTAGCCGGAAACACCATATATTTT.